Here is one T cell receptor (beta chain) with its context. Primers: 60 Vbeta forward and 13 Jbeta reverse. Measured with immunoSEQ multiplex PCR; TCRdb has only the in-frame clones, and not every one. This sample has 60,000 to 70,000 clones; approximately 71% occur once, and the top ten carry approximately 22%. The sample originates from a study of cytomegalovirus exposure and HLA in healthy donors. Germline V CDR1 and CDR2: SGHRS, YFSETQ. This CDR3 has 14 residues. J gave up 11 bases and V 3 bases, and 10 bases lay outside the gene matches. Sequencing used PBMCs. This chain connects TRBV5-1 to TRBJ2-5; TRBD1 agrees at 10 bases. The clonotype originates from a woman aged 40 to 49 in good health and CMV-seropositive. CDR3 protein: CASSSVGQGGEQYF. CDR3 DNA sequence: TGCGCCAGCAGCTCGGTCGGACAGGGGGGGGAGCAGTACTTC.